This paragraph covers one TCR beta chain sequence. Per the original methods: Using reference gene primer amplification, nucleated cell counts were estimated. Clones were read by immunoSEQ multiplex PCR, and TCRdb kept only the in-frame ones, dropping some. The V and J calls and clone size are taken from that table; D and trimming were inferred from the DNA. Among roughly 95,000 clones listed, roughly four fifths were seen once. The sample is drawn from a study of blood T cell repertoires in COVID-19. Turning to the study itself: Collection of acute and convalescent COVID-19 samples took place in the United States, Italy and Spain.

Germline V lookup: CDR1 MGHRA, CDR2 YSYEKL. V was pared by 3 bases and J by 4 bases, with 3 bases of the junction left unmatched. This CDR3 contains 15 residues. The chain combines TRBV4-1 with TRBJ2-2; TRBD1 matches at 9 bases. The TCR sequence derives from a man aged 55 to 69 with acute or convalescent COVID-19. The sequenced sample was peripheral blood. In nucleotides, the CDR3 is TGCGCCAGCAGCCATAGGGACAGGGTCACCGGGGAGCTGTTTTTT. This sequence encodes CASSHRDRVTGELFF.